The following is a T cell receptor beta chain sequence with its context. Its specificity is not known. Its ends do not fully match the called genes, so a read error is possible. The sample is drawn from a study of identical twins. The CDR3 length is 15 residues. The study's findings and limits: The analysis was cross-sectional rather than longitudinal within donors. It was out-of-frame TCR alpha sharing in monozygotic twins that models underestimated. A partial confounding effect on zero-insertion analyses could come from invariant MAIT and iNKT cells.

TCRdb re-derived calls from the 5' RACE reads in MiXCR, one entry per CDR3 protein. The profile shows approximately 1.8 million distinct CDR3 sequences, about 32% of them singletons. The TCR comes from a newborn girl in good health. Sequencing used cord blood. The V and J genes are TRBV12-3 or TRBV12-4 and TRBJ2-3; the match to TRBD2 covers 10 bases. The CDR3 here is CASRPGLASADMQYF. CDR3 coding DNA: TGTGCCAGCAGACCGGGACTAGCGAGCGCAGATATGCAGTATTTT.